One sample yielded the 27 T cell receptor beta chains listed below, sequenced in a study of cytomegalovirus exposure and HLA in healthy donors. 13 Jbeta primers and 60 Vbeta primers were used for the PCR. Assay: immunoSEQ multiplex PCR; the TCRdb copy retains only in-frame clones and omits some. This table has about 150,000 clones, around 83% appearing once. The sequenced material came from PBMCs. The receptors originated from a woman in her 50s in good health and CMV-seropositive.

V usage is TRBV29-1 and J usage is TRBJ2-1, with TRBD2 as a possible D gene (6 bases). Trimming left V 4 bases short and J 2 bases short, with 15 bases between. Germline V gene sequence: CDR1 SQVTM, CDR2 ANQGSEA. This CDR3 comprises 15 residues. CDR3 DNA sequence: TGCAGCGTTGCCGGCCTAGCGAACGCCTACAATGAGCAGTTCTTC. Its protein product is CSVAGLANAYNEQFF.

This clone turned up a few times. The rearrangement links TRBV13 to TRBJ1-6; the D gene is possibly TRBD1 (6 bases). Trimming stripped 5 bases from V and 3 bases from J, with 14 bases between. CDR3 length: 16 residues. The germline V gene encodes CDR1 PRHDT and CDR2 FYEKMQ (reference sequence). This CDR3 is CASSRGFRGYNSPLHF. The DNA of the CDR3 is TGTGCCAGCAGCCGGGGCTTCAGGGGCTATAATTCACCCCTCCACTTT.

The chain combines TRBV19 with TRBJ1-2; weak D call: TRBD1 (5 bases). The CDR3 extends over 13 amino acids. With 3 bases removed from V and 0 bases from J, the gap between germline ends came to 5 bases. Germline CDR1 is LNHDA and CDR2 is SQIVND (reference sequence). The CDR3 region is CASSMTANYGYTF. CDR3 bases: TGTGCCAGTAGTATGACAGCTAACTATGGCTACACCTTC.

The V call is TRBV5-1, the J call TRBJ2-3; the D gene is possibly TRBD1 (5 bases). Germline values: CDR1 SGHRS, CDR2 YFSETQ. The ends were cut back, 3 bases at V and 2 bases at J, with 16 bases in the middle. CDR3 size: 16 residues. CDR3 sequence (DNA): TGCGCCAGCAGCTCGCCGCAGGGCCGGAACACAGATACGCAGTATTTT. This codes for CASSSPQGRNTDTQYF.

This chain links TRBV7-9 with TRBJ1-6; D uncertain. The V gene's germline CDR1 is SEHNR and CDR2 FQNEAQ (reference sequence). V lost 6 bases and J 7 bases, leaving 7 bases between the germline ends. The CDR3 sequence is 12 residues long. The CDR3 DNA sequence: TGTGCCAGCAGGGAGAGCAATTCACCCCTCCACTTT. This gives the protein CASRESNSPLHF.

The chain combines TRBV2 with TRBJ2-1, with 11 bases matching TRBD1. There are 14 residues in the CDR3. Germline V gene lookup returns CDR1 SNHLY and CDR2 FYNNEI. The V and J ends lost 7 bases and 7 bases, in that order; junction bases with no gene match: 6. Here the CDR3 reads CASNGQGAMNEQFF. DNA of the CDR3: TGTGCCAGCAATGGACAGGGGGCTATGAATGAGCAGTTCTTC.

This chain uses TRBV7-2 with TRBJ2-5; D is undetermined. The CDR3 consists of 12 residues. Germline CDR1 and CDR2: SGHTA and FQGNSA. Trimming stripped 5 bases from V and 5 bases from J, with 9 bases between. The CDR3 sequence: CASSLNAETQYF. The CDR3 DNA sequence: TGTGCCAGCAGCCTGAATGCGGAGACCCAGTACTTC.

DNA of the CDR3: TGTGCCAGCAGTTACTTCCTCCCGGGGGGCTATGGCTACACCTTC. It encodes CASSYFLPGGYGYTF. The chain combines TRBV7-9 with TRBJ1-2; D perhaps matches TRBD1 (5 bases). Germline CDR1 and CDR2: SEHNR and FQNEAQ (reference sequence). Trimming left V 6 bases short and J 4 bases short, with 18 bases between. The CDR3 is made up of 15 amino acids.

The chain links TRBV18 to TRBJ2-2; TRBD1 agrees at 9 bases. Per germline, CDR1 KGHSH and CDR2 LQKENI. The CDR3 runs to 15 residues. V shed 4 bases, J shed 5 bases, and the junction held 5 bases outside the gene matches. CDR3 amino acids: CASSRGQGETGELFF. In DNA, the CDR3 is TGTGCCAGCTCACGGGGACAGGGAGAAACCGGGGAGCTGTTTTTT.

The chain recombines TRBV28 with TRBJ2-3; possibly TRBD2 for D (7 bases). Between the trimmed V and J ends, which lost 6 bases and 3 bases, there was a span of 16 bases. This CDR3 comprises 15 residues. The germline gives CDR1 MDHEN, CDR2 SYDVKM. For the CDR3, the DNA is TGTGCCAGCAGATTAGGGGGGGTGGAAACAGATACGCAGTATTTT. This codes for CASRLGGVETDTQYF. The full variable domain, in which reference TRBV28 and TRBJ2-3 provide the parts outside the CDR3, is DVKVTQSSRYLVKRTGEKVFLECVQDMDHENMFWYRQDPGLGLRLIYFSYDVKMKEKGDIPEGYSVSREKKERFSLILESASTNQTSMYLCASRLGGVETDTQYFGPGTRLTVL.

This chain uses TRBV27 with TRBJ2-3; the D gene is possibly TRBD2 (6 bases). Germline lookup yields CDR1 MNHEY and CDR2 SMNVEV (reference sequence). The CDR3 runs to 14 residues. Trimming stripped 2 bases from V and 7 bases from J, with 13 bases between. CDR3 protein: CASSLGYSGHTQYF. The CDR3, as DNA: TGTGCCAGCAGTTTAGGATATAGCGGACATACGCAGTATTTT.

This clone is a singleton in its sample. CDR3 in DNA: TGTGCCAGCAGCGTAGATAATAGCGGGATAGTGTTGAATGAGCAGTTCTTC. This codes for CASSVDNSGIVLNEQFF. The V and J genes are TRBV9 and TRBJ2-1; 8 bases fit TRBD2. V shed 0 bases, J shed 7 bases, and the junction held 12 bases outside the gene matches. The CDR3 consists of 17 residues. Per the germline V gene, CDR1 is SGDLS and CDR2 is YYNGEE.

V gene TRBV12-5 combines with J gene TRBJ1-1; 8 nucleotides match TRBD1. J gave up 5 bases and V 5 bases, and 16 bases lay outside the gene matches. CDR1 LGHNT and CDR2 FRNRAP come from the germline V gene. The CDR3 is 17 amino acids. The CDR3 here is CASGPRGAGGVGTEAFF. The CDR3 DNA reads as TGTGCTAGTGGTCCAAGGGGTGCAGGGGGCGTGGGGACTGAAGCTTTCTTT.

The chain uses TRBV7-9 and TRBJ1-2; 7 bases are shared with TRBD1. V lost 4 bases to trimming and J lost 1 base; unmatched junction nucleotides: 9. Germline-derived CDR1 and CDR2 are SEHNR and FQNEAQ (reference sequence). The CDR3 runs to 16 residues. The CDR3 protein is CASSSLPGQINYGYTF. In DNA form, the CDR3 reads TGTGCCAGCAGCTCATTACCGGGACAGATTAACTATGGCTACACCTTC.

This rearrangement joins TRBV10-1 to TRBJ1-1; the D is unclear. Germline lookup yields CDR1 WNHNN and CDR2 SYGVQD (reference sequence). V lost 5 bases to trimming and J lost 1 base, with 5 bases between them. This CDR3 is 12 amino acids long. CDR3 protein: CASSPGNTEAFF. The CDR3 bases are TGCGCCAGCAGTCCGGGGAACACTGAAGCTTTCTTT.

This clone was counted only a few times. The J gene is TRBJ1-2, the V gene TRBV27; D gene uncertain. Between the trimmed V and J ends, which lost 3 bases and 4 bases, there was a span of 9 bases. This CDR3 has 13 residues. From germline, CDR1 is MNHEY and CDR2 SMNVEV (reference sequence). The CDR3 protein is CASSFRAGYGYTF. The CDR3, as DNA: TGTGCCAGCAGTTTTAGGGCGGGCTATGGCTACACCTTC.

The DNA for the CDR3 is TGTGCCAGCAGTTTCGTGACAGGTGAAGCTTTCTTT. Translated: CASSFVTGEAFF. The chain has TRBV27 and TRBJ1-1; D is possibly TRBD1 (6 bases). The CDR3 is 12 amino acids. V was shortened by 3 bases and J by 7 bases, with 9 bases between the two germline ends. From germline, CDR1 is MNHEY and CDR2 SMNVEV (reference sequence).

The chain combines TRBV7-9 with TRBJ1-2; possibly TRBD1 for D (6 bases). The CDR3 has 16 residues. Germline lookup yields CDR1 SEHNR and CDR2 FQNEAQ (reference sequence). V was cut by 1 base and J by 3 bases, with 15 bases left in between. CDR3 in DNA: TGTGCCAGCAGCTTAGGGGACACCCAGTTTTACTATGGCTACACCTTC. Encoded protein: CASSLGDTQFYYGYTF.

The V call is TRBV5-1, the J call TRBJ1-2, with D maybe TRBD1 (5 bases). Deletions cut 4 bases from V and 6 bases from J, with 19 bases between. Germline loops: CDR1 SGHRS, CDR2 YFSETQ. This CDR3 is 15 amino acids long. The CDR3, as DNA: TGCGCCAGCAGCACCTCCGCTGGGGCGCATGATGGCTACACCTTC. It encodes CASSTSAGAHDGYTF. Combining the CDR3 with reference TRBV5-1 and TRBJ1-2 gives the whole variable domain KAGVTQTPRYLIKTRGQQVTLSCSPISGHRSVSWYQQTPGQGLQFLFEYFSETQRNKGNFPGRFSGRQFSNSRSEMNVSTLELGDSALYLCASSTSAGAHDGYTFGSGTRLTVV.

The chain links TRBV2 to TRBJ1-5, with TRBD1 as a possible D gene (6 bases). V lost 4 bases and J 9 bases, leaving 13 bases between the germline ends. The germline V gene encodes CDR1 SNHLY and CDR2 FYNNEI. The CDR3 sequence is 13 residues long. The CDR3 nucleotides read TGTGCCAGCAGTGGTTCAGGGGCAGTGCCCCAGCATTTT. It is translated as CASSGSGAVPQHF.

V and J are TRBV19 and TRBJ1-2, with 7 nucleotides matching TRBD1. CDR3 length: 14 amino acids. Trimming cost V 4 bases and J 7 bases; bases outside gene matches: 9. Germline V gene lookup returns CDR1 LNHDA and CDR2 SQIVND (reference sequence). This chain's CDR3 is CASSNRDRAGGYTF. CDR3 bases: TGTGCCAGTAGTAACAGGGACAGAGCGGGTGGCTACACCTTC. Variable domain in full (rest from reference TRBV19 and TRBJ1-2): DGGITQSPKYLFRKEGQNVTLSCEQNLNHDAMYWYRQDPGQGLRLIYYSQIVNDFQKGDIAEGYSVSREKKESFPLTVTSAQKNPTAFYLCASSNRDRAGGYTFGSGTRLTVV.

This CDR3 reads CASSLAQQGTYYGYTF. CDR3 sequence (DNA): TGTGCCAGCAGCTTAGCTCAACAGGGAACGTACTATGGCTACACCTTC. J is TRBJ1-2 and V is TRBV7-9; a possible D gene is TRBD1 (6 bases). Germline V gene sequence: CDR1 SEHNR, CDR2 FQNEAQ (reference sequence). The CDR3 extends over 16 amino acids. V lost 0 bases and J lost 3, with 14 bases in between.

For this clone: The same CDR3 can be traced to other DNA sequences in this sample. The genes are TRBV5-1 and TRBJ2-5; TRBD2 agrees at 7 bases. The CDR3 runs 15 residues. The germline V gene has CDR1 SGHRS and CDR2 YFSETQ. J lost 3 bases, V lost 0 bases, and 5 bases had no gene match. CDR3 residues: CASSLAGGGEETQYF. The DNA for the CDR3 is TGCGCCAGCAGCTTGGCCGGGGGAGGGGAAGAGACCCAGTACTTC.

The chain employs TRBV6-1 and TRBJ1-1; 7 bases match TRBD1. Trimming cost V 8 bases and J 1 base; bases outside gene matches: 7. Germline CDR1 reads MNHNS; CDR2 reads SASEGT. This CDR3 has 14 residues. DNA for the CDR3: TGTGCCAGCTCGGGACAGCTTCCGAACACTGAAGCTTTCTTT. Translated: CASSGQLPNTEAFF.

The chain employs TRBV27 and TRBJ2-5, with D possibly matching TRBD1 (5 bases). The CDR3 covers 15 residues. V dropped 1 base and J dropped 5 bases, with 14 bases sitting between them. The V gene's germline CDR1 is MNHEY and CDR2 SMNVEV (reference sequence). The CDR3: CASSLFPGSLETQYF. CDR3 sequence (DNA): TGTGCCAGCAGTTTATTCCCAGGGTCCTTGGAGACCCAGTACTTC.

V and J are TRBV28 and TRBJ1-3; D is unresolved. Trimming removed 1 base from V and 0 bases from J, with 10 bases in between. This CDR3 region has 16 residues. Germline V gene sequence: CDR1 MDHEN, CDR2 SYDVKM. CDR3 DNA: TGTGCCAGCAGTTTATTAGCACTGGACTCTGGAAACACCATATATTTT. This translates into CASSLLALDSGNTIYF. Variable domain in full (rest from reference TRBV28 and TRBJ1-3): DVKVTQSSRYLVKRTGEKVFLECVQDMDHENMFWYRQDPGLGLRLIYFSYDVKMKEKGDIPEGYSVSREKKERFSLILESASTNQTSMYLCASSLLALDSGNTIYFGEGSWLTVV.

This clone was detected once. The chain joins TRBV2 to TRBJ2-1; D is possibly TRBD1 (6 bases). V dropped 2 bases and J dropped 5 bases, with 10 bases sitting between them. The CDR3 extends over 14 amino acids. Per the germline V gene, CDR1 is SNHLY and CDR2 is FYNNEI. The CDR3 loop is CASSETGTNNEQFF. In DNA form, the CDR3 reads TGTGCCAGCAGTGAAACCGGGACAAACAATGAGCAGTTCTTC.